The clone carrying this TCR beta chain was picked up many times. RNA transcripts provided the source from which TCR beta CDR3 regions were amplified. The HTBI primer set drove a first-round RT-PCR of the TCR CDR3. One entry per CDR3 protein, called by TCRdb with MiXCR from the multiplex PCR reads. Among hundreds of thousands of distinct CDR3 sequences listed, roughly a quarter were seen once. Under 12 ml fresh peripheral blood yielded the PBMCs. This sample stems from a study of T cells in Graves' hyperthyroidism and ophthalmopathy. This receptor was identified in a young woman with Graves' ophthalmopathy. Sequenced material: blood.

In DNA form, the CDR3 reads TGTGCCAGCGGGTGGGGGGCCGGGGAGCTGTTTTTT. Translating gives CASGWGAGELFF. The chain has TRBV6-5 and TRBJ2-2, with TRBD2 as a possible D gene (6 bases). Germline CDR1 reads MNHEY; CDR2 reads SVGAGI. The V end was cut by 8 bases, the J end by 6 bases, with 10 bases between. The CDR3 length is 12 residues.